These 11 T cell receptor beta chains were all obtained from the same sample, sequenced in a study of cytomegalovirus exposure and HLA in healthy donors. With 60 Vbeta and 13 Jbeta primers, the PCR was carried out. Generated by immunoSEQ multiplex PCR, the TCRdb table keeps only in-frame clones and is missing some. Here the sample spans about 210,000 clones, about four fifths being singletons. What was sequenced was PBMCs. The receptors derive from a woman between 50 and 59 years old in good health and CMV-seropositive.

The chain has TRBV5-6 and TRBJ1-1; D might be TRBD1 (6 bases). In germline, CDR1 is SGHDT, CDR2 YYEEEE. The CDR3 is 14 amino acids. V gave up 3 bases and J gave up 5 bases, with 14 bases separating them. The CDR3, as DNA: TGTGCCAGCAGCTGGGGGACATCAGGGACTGAAGCTTTCTTT. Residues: CASSWGTSGTEAFF.

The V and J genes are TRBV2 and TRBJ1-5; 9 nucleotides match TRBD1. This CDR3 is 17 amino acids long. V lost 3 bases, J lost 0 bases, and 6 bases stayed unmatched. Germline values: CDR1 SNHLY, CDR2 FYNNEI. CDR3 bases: TGTGCCAGCAGTGATGACAGGGGGGGAAATAGCAATCAGCCCCAGCATTTT. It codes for CASSDDRGGNSNQPQHF.

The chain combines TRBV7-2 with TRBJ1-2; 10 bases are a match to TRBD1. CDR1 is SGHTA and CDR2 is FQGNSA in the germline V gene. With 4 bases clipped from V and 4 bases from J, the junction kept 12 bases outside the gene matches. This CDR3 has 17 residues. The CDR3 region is CASSSRPGTGAVYGYTF. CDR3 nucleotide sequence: TGTGCCAGCAGCTCGAGACCGGGGACAGGGGCCGTCTATGGCTACACCTTC.

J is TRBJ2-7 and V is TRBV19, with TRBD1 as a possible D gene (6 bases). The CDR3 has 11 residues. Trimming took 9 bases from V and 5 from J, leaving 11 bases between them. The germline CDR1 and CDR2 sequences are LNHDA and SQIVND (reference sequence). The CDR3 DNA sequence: TGTGCCAGGCCTAGGGGGAACGAGCAGTACTTC. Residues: CARPRGNEQYF.

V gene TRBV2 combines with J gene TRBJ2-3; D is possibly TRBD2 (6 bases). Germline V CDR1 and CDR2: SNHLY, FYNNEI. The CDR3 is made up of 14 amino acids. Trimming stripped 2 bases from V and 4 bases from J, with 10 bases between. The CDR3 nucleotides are TGTGCCAGCAGTGAAATTCGGAGGGCAGATACGCAGTATTTT. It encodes CASSEIRRADTQYF.

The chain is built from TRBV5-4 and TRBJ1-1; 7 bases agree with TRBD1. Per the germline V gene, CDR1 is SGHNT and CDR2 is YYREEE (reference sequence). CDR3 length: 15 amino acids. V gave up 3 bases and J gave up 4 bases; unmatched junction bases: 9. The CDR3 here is CASSSIKGAFTEAFF. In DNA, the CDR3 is TGTGCCAGCAGCTCCATAAAGGGGGCGTTCACTGAAGCTTTCTTT.

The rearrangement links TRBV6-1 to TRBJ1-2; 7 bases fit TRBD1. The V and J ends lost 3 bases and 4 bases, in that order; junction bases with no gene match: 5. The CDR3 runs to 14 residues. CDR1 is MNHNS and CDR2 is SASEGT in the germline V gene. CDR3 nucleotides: TGTGCCAGCAGTGAGGCCGACAGGGTCTATGGCTACACCTTC. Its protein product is CASSEADRVYGYTF.

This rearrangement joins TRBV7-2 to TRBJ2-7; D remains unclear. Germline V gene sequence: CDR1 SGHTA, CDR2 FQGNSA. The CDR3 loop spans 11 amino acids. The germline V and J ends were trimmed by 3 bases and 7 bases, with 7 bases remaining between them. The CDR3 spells CASSLNGEQYF. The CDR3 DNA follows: TGTGCCAGCAGCTTGAACGGGGAGCAGTACTTC.

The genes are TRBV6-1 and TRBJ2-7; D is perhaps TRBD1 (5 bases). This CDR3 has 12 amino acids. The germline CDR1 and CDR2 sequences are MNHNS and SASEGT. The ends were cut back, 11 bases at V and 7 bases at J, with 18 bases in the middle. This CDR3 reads CAAKGQVLEQYF. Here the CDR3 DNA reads TGTGCCGCCAAAGGACAAGTTCTGGAGCAGTACTTC.

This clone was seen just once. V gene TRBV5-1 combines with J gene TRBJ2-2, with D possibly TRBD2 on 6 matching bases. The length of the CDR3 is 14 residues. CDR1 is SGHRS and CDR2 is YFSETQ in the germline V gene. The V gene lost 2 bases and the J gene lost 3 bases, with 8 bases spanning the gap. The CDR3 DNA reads TGCGCCAGCAGCTTCGGGGGTGACACCGGGGAGCTGTTTTTT. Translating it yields CASSFGGDTGELFF.

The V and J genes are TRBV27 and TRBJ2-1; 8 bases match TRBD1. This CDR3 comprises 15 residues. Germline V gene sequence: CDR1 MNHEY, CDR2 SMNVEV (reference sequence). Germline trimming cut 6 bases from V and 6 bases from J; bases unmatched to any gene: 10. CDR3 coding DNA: TGTGCCAGCAGACGGGACAGGCGGGGTCGCAATGAGCAGTTCTTC. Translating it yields CASRRDRRGRNEQFF.